The 14 T cell receptor beta chains in this list originate from one sample, sequenced in a study of T cells after somatic rescue of genetic block. The table came from immunoSEQ multiplex PCR; TCRdb's copy has only in-frame clones and leaves some out. The top ten clones hold about 2.7% of a sample with 70,000 or so clones, 85% to 95% of them seen once. Sample: peripheral blood mononuclear cells (PBMCs). The receptors originated from a man aged 35 to 55.

V gene TRBV7-9 combines with J gene TRBJ1-1; tentatively, D is TRBD1 (5 bases). CDR1 and CDR2 (germline): SEHNR, FQNEAQ (reference sequence). The CDR3 runs to 16 residues. V dropped 4 bases and J dropped 0 bases, with 15 bases sitting between them. The chain's CDR3 is CASSSSARDLNTEAFF. The CDR3 DNA sequence: TGTGCCAGCAGCTCATCAGCGAGGGACTTGAACACTGAAGCTTTCTTT. Drawing the rest from reference TRBV7-9 and TRBJ1-1, the complete variable domain is DTGVSQNPRHKITKRGQNVTFRCDPISEHNRLYWYRQTLGQGPEFLTYFQNEAQLEKSRLLSDRFSAERPKGSFSTLEIQRTEQGDSAMYLCASSSSARDLNTEAFFGQGTRLTVV.

The chain employs TRBV7-9 and TRBJ2-7, with 7 bases that match TRBD2. The CDR3 consists of 14 residues. CDR1 and CDR2 (germline): SEHNR, FQNEAQ (reference sequence). The trim removed 4 bases at V and 3 bases at J, leaving 6 bases unmatched. CDR3 protein: CASSSPGLSYEQYF. DNA for the CDR3: TGTGCCAGCAGCTCACCGGGACTAAGCTACGAGCAGTACTTC.

The chain combines TRBV19 with TRBJ1-1; no definite D call. With 3 bases removed from V and 3 bases from J, the gap between germline ends came to 11 bases. The CDR3 covers 14 residues. Germline values: CDR1 LNHDA, CDR2 SQIVND (reference sequence). CDR3 region: CASSIRSAYTEAFF. The CDR3 DNA sequence: TGTGCCAGTAGTATCCGCAGTGCGTACACTGAAGCTTTCTTT.

The CDR3 region is CASSLWASGEQYF. Here the CDR3 DNA reads TGTGCCAGCAGTTTATGGGCCAGCGGGGAGCAGTACTTC. The chain couples TRBV28 to TRBJ2-7; D perhaps matches TRBD2 (6 bases). CDR3 length: 13 residues. Germline assignment: CDR1 MDHEN and CDR2 SYDVKM. Trimming removed 0 bases from V and 7 bases from J, with 10 bases in between. Combining the CDR3 with reference TRBV28 and TRBJ2-7 gives the whole variable domain DVKVTQSSRYLVKRTGEKVFLECVQDMDHENMFWYRQDPGLGLRLIYFSYDVKMKEKGDIPEGYSVSREKKERFSLILESASTNQTSMYLCASSLWASGEQYFGPGTRLTVT.

The V gene is TRBV7-9, the J gene TRBJ1-5; D is unresolved. Germline CDR1 SEHNR, CDR2 FQNEAQ (reference sequence). The CDR3 runs to 13 residues. V shed 1 base and J shed 5 bases, with 6 bases lying between them. The CDR3 DNA reads as TGTGCCAGCAGCTTAGTGTCAGATCAGCCCCAGCATTTT. Its translation is CASSLVSDQPQHF.

V usage is TRBV21-1 and J usage is TRBJ2-7; TRBD2, the D gene given by the table, was not confirmed from the DNA. TRBV21-1 is flagged as a pseudogene. The CDR3 has 16 amino acids. The CDR3 protein is CASPPGGGPDSYEQYF. In nucleotides, the CDR3 is TGTGCCAGCCCCCCCGGGGGGGGGCCTGATTCCTACGAGCAGTACTTC.

This clone was picked up a small number of times. The chain recombines TRBV7-2 with TRBJ2-7; TRBD1 agrees at 7 bases. The CDR3 has 14 residues. Germline values: CDR1 SGHTA, CDR2 FQGNSA. V lost 5 bases, J lost 1 base, and 5 bases stayed unmatched. This chain's CDR3 is CASSQQGYSYEQYF. The DNA for the CDR3 is TGTGCCAGCAGCCAACAGGGGTATTCCTACGAGCAGTACTTC. Using reference TRBV7-2 and TRBJ2-7 for the parts outside the CDR3, the full variable domain is GAGVSQSPSNKVTEKGKDVELRCDPISGHTALYWYRQSLGQGLEFLIYFQGNSAPDKSGLPSDRFSAERTGGSVSTLTIQRTQQEDSAVYLCASSQQGYSYEQYFGPGTRLTVT.

Concerning this clone itself: Compared with germline, one end of the junction differs, possibly owing to a read error. The gene calls are TRBV6-1 and TRBJ2-7; a weak D match, TRBD2 (5 bases). The CDR3 has 15 residues. The germline CDR1 and CDR2 sequences are MNHNS and SASEGT. CDR3 bases: TGTGCCAGCAGCGAAGAGGACTCTACGGCCTACGAGCAGTACTTC. Protein sequence: CASSEEDSTAYEQYF.

This chain joins TRBV18 and TRBJ1-1, with a tentative D call TRBD1 (5 bases). Germline values: CDR1 KGHSH, CDR2 LQKENI. V lost 0 bases and J 5 bases, leaving 13 bases between the germline ends. The CDR3 contains 15 residues. In DNA, the CDR3 is TGTGCCAGCTCACCACCTGGCAGGGTGGGTACTGAAGCTTTCTTT. Its translation: CASSPPGRVGTEAFF.

The rearrangement uses TRBV4-1 and TRBJ2-2, with 11 positions matching TRBD2. Germline lookup yields CDR1 MGHRA and CDR2 YSYEKL. With V trimmed by 0 bases and J by 5 bases, 20 bases remained unmatched. The CDR3 spans 22 residues. The CDR3 coding sequence is TGCGCCAGCAGCCAAGATCCGAAACGGGACGATAGCGGGAGGGCCCGGACCGGGGAGCTGTTTTTT. Translation: CASSQDPKRDDSGRARTGELFF.

J is TRBJ2-7 and V is TRBV4-2; 14 bases agree with TRBD2. V shed 3 bases and J 4 bases; nucleotides not matched to a gene: 5. The CDR3 has 16 amino acids. CDR1 and CDR2 (germline): LGHNA, YNFKEQ. In DNA, the CDR3 is TGTGCCAGCAGCCACGGGACTAGCGGGAGAACGTACGAGCAGTACTTC. Protein sequence: CASSHGTSGRTYEQYF.

The chain carries TRBV4-2 and TRBJ2-3; D gene unclear. Germline CDR1 reads LGHNA; CDR2 reads YNFKEQ. V was shortened by 0 bases and J by 0 bases, with 10 bases between the two germline ends. The CDR3 consists of 16 residues. CDR3 bases: TGTGCCAGCAGCCAAGAACCATGGTTTAGCACAGATACGCAGTATTTT. It specifies CASSQEPWFSTDTQYF.

V gene TRBV5-6 combines with J gene TRBJ1-4; D may be TRBD1 (5 bases). Trimming took 3 bases from V and 6 from J, leaving 12 bases between them. This CDR3 is 14 amino acids long. Germline V CDR1 and CDR2: SGHDT, YYEEEE. This CDR3 is CASSSTKGYEKLFF. In DNA, the CDR3 is TGTGCCAGCAGCTCGACAAAGGGGTATGAAAAACTGTTTTTT.

The chain carries TRBV9 and TRBJ1-3, with 9 bases aligning to TRBD1. In germline, CDR1 is SGDLS, CDR2 YYNGEE. The V and J ends lost 3 bases and 0 bases, in that order; junction bases with no gene match: 7. The CDR3 is made up of 17 amino acids. DNA for the CDR3: TGTGCCAGCAGCGGCCGGGACAGGGTCATCTCTGGAAACACCATATATTTT. Translated: CASSGRDRVISGNTIYF.